This T cell receptor (beta chain) was obtained from a study of shared clonotypes between healthy human individuals. Study-level background: The study used three CD4 naive, three CD4 memory, two CD8 naive and one CD8 memory plate per donor.

Generated by immunoSEQ multiplex PCR, the TCRdb table keeps only in-frame clones and is missing some. This table holds 2 million to 3 million clones, 93% found once. Study conclusions and caveats: The sampled material consisted only of blood, and tissue repertoires are likely to differ. The authors expected sequencing depth to affect clonotype sharing among donors.

CDR1 is MDHEN, CDR2 SYDVKM, per germline. CDR3 length: 17 amino acids. The ends were cut back, 4 bases at V and 2 bases at J, with 21 bases in the middle. As regards this clone: The antigen remains undetermined. Other DNA sequences of this sample code for an identical CDR3.

Donors, without exception, were Caucasian adults residing in Nashville, Tennessee. This sequence originates from a man aged 18 to 30 in good health. Some clones in this sample may be carry-over from other donors' samples. Sequencing was carried out using naive CD4+ T cells from PBMCs. This sample's subset: CD45RA+ positively selected. V gene TRBV28 combines with J gene TRBJ2-7, with D perhaps matching TRBD1 (5 bases). The CDR3 is CASSSLGQGPTPYEQYF. In DNA, the CDR3 is TGTGCCAGCAGTTCCTTAGGCCAGGGCCCTACCCCCTACGAGCAGTACTTC. The complete variable domain, with remaining parts taken from reference TRBV28 and TRBJ2-7, reads DVKVTQSSRYLVKRTGEKVFLECVQDMDHENMFWYRQDPGLGLRLIYFSYDVKMKEKGDIPEGYSVSREKKERFSLILESASTNQTSMYLCASSSLGQGPTPYEQYFGPGTRLTVT.